This entry concerns a single T cell receptor (beta chain). The sample comes from a study of technical replicates of blood from a few donors. The CDR3 has 16 amino acids. Germline CDR1 is SGHDT and CDR2 is YYEEEE. The junction had 11 bases not matched to a gene; V was cut back by 3 bases and J by 9 bases. Profiling relied on immunoSEQ multiplex PCR, and the TCRdb table lists in-frame clones only, not all of them. The sample consists of tens of thousands of clones, approximately 94% of them appearing once. The source material was T cells isolated from PBMCs. This TCR came from a human donor in good health. This chain uses TRBV5-6 with TRBJ1-6; 8 bases match TRBD1. In DNA form, the CDR3 reads TGTGCCAGCAGCTACCGGGACAGGTCTCGTAGTTCACCCCTCCACTTT. It encodes CASSYRDRSRSSPLHF.